One and the same sample provided the 12 T cell receptor beta chains below, sequenced in a study of OX40 agonist ivuxolimab in advanced cancers. Clones were sequenced by immunoSEQ multiplex PCR, and TCRdb holds only the in-frame ones, with some missing. This repertoire shows over 70,000 clones, about 88% found once; its top ten account for approximately 0.28%. This specimen consisted of CD4+ or CD8+ T cells sorted from blood, obtained in a trial of the OX40 agonist ivuxolimab. These receptors originate from an adult with an advanced solid tumor such as melanoma, head and neck, liver or kidney cancer.

The chain couples TRBV29-1 to TRBJ2-1, with no clear D. Germline values: CDR1 SQVTM, CDR2 ANQGSEA. The CDR3 contains 11 residues. V lost 5 bases and J 5 bases, leaving 7 bases between the germline ends. CDR3 bases: TGCAGCGTTCTACCCAACAATGAGCAGTTCTTC. Translation: CSVLPNNEQFF.

The chain is built from TRBV7-9 and TRBJ1-3, with D tentatively TRBD1 (5 bases). This CDR3 is built from 16 residues. In germline, CDR1 is SEHNR, CDR2 FQNEAQ (reference sequence). Between the trimmed V and J ends, which lost 5 bases and 4 bases, there was a span of 18 bases. CDR3 sequence reads: CASSQGPRKIGNTIYF. CDR3 sequence (DNA): TGTGCCAGCAGCCAGGGACCCCGAAAGATCGGAAACACCATATATTTT.

V usage is TRBV6-5 and J usage is TRBJ1-2; TRBD1 is a possible D gene (5 bases). The ends were cut back, 5 bases at V and 2 bases at J, with 12 bases in the middle. Germline values: CDR1 MNHEY, CDR2 SVGAGI. The CDR3 has 14 amino acids. The CDR3 DNA follows: TGTGCCAGCAGTACGGGACTGGTAAACTATGGCTACACCTTC. Encoded protein: CASSTGLVNYGYTF.

This clone was seen only a few times. The chain carries TRBV11-3 and TRBJ1-1; a weak D match, TRBD1 (6 bases). The V end was cut by 3 bases, the J end by 3 bases, with 8 bases between. The germline V gene has CDR1 SGHNT and CDR2 YENEEA. CDR3 length equals 13 residues. The CDR3: CASSLYRDTEAFF. The CDR3 region has the DNA TGTGCCAGCAGCTTGTACAGGGACACTGAAGCTTTCTTT.

Notes on this clone: The identical CDR3 is also encoded by other nucleotide sequences in the sample. J is TRBJ2-5 and V is TRBV18; unclear D gene. Germline values: CDR1 KGHSH, CDR2 LQKENI. This CDR3 comprises 11 residues. The V end was cut by 3 bases, the J end by 2 bases, with 1 base between. As DNA, the CDR3 is TGTGCCAGCTCACCTCAAGAGACCCAGTACTTC. The encoded protein is CASSPQETQYF.

The chain combines TRBV19 with TRBJ2-3; TRBD1 matches 9 bases. Germline V lookup: CDR1 LNHDA, CDR2 SQIVND (reference sequence). V dropped 5 bases and J dropped 4; count of bases not matched to a gene: 7. This CDR3 is built from 15 residues. CDR3 sequence (DNA): TGTGCCAGTAGTCCAAGGACAGGGGTGGCAGATACGCAGTATTTT. Its translation: CASSPRTGVADTQYF.

This clone showed up just once. The chain combines TRBV5-3 with TRBJ1-6; tentatively, D is TRBD1 (5 bases). TRBV5-3 is recorded as an ORF, its role being uncertain. This CDR3 is built from 17 residues. V lost 5 bases, J lost 0 bases, and 15 bases lay in between. CDR3 region: CARSLPGPSSYNSPLHF. The CDR3 bases are TGTGCCAGAAGTTTACCGGGACCGAGCTCCTATAATTCACCCCTCCACTTT.

This clone was counted a single time. The V and J genes are TRBV5-4 and TRBJ2-5; 10 bases are a match to TRBD2. This CDR3 spans 17 amino acids. The ends lost 3 bases at V and 8 bases at J; junction bases unmatched: 16. In germline, CDR1 is SGHNT, CDR2 YYREEE (reference sequence). CDR3 nucleotide sequence: TGTGCCAGCAGCTCCCCCGCTAGCGGGGGTGCCCAAGTAACCCAGTACTTC. Its protein product is CASSSPASGGAQVTQYF.

The genes are TRBV6-6 and TRBJ2-7; 9 nucleotides agree with TRBD2. V trimming: 6 bases; J trimming: 4 bases; junction bases outside the gene matches: 10. CDR1 MNHNY and CDR2 SVGAGI come from the germline V gene (reference sequence). The CDR3 totals 15 residues. The CDR3 here is CASSPPGSGGYEQYF. The CDR3 DNA reads as TGTGCCAGCAGCCCTCCGGGTAGCGGGGGATACGAGCAGTACTTC.

The chain links TRBV4-2 to TRBJ1-2; 12 nucleotides line up with TRBD1. The CDR3 is 14 amino acids. Trimming at V came to 5 bases and at J to 6 bases, leaving 4 bases not matched to a gene. Germline V gene sequence: CDR1 LGHNA, CDR2 YNFKEQ. The CDR3 reads CASSGGQGANGYTF. In nucleotides, the CDR3 is TGTGCCAGCAGCGGGGGACAGGGGGCTAATGGCTACACCTTC.

The rearrangement uses TRBV27 and TRBJ1-1; D gene ambiguous. With 4 bases removed from V and 11 bases from J, the gap between germline ends came to 11 bases. The germline gives CDR1 MNHEY, CDR2 SMNVEV (reference sequence). The CDR3 extends over 11 amino acids. The CDR3 region is CASSSGLGAFF. In DNA form, the CDR3 reads TGTGCCAGCAGTTCGGGCTTAGGGGCTTTCTTT.

The DNA of the CDR3 is TGTGCCAGCTCGAAACAGGGATACACTGAAGCTTTCTTT. It codes for CASSKQGYTEAFF. The J gene is TRBJ1-1, the V gene TRBV6-4; D possibly corresponds to TRBD1 (6 bases). Between the trimmed V and J ends, which lost 8 bases and 3 bases, there was a span of 13 bases. CDR1 MRHNA and CDR2 SNTAGT come from the germline V gene. The CDR3 runs 13 residues.